The 11 T cell receptor beta chains below all came from one sample that was sequenced in a study of T cell responses to AZD1222 COVID-19 vaccine. Assay: immunoSEQ multiplex PCR; the TCRdb copy retains only in-frame clones and omits some. The table has 250,000 to 300,000 clones, 85% to 95% seen once. This specimen consisted of peripheral blood, obtained 28 days after the second AZD1222 dose. Every receptor here comes from an adult who received the AZD1222 COVID-19 vaccine.

The CDR3 loop is CASRPTGTGGSEQFF. For the CDR3, the DNA is TGCGCCAGCAGACCGACCGGGACAGGGGGCAGCGAGCAGTTCTTC. This sequence joins TRBV5-1 and TRBJ2-1; 12 nucleotides agree with TRBD1. J was trimmed by 10 bases and V by 5 bases; bases with no gene match: 10. Germline-derived CDR1 and CDR2 are SGHRS and YFSETQ. The CDR3 has 15 amino acids.

The chain joins TRBV3-1 (or the pseudogene TRBV3-2) to TRBJ1-2; a possible D gene is TRBD1 (5 bases). The germline CDR1 and CDR2 sequences are LGHDT and YNNKEL (reference sequence). The V and J ends lost 4 bases and 4 bases respectively, with 7 bases between them. The CDR3 length is 12 residues. CDR3 bases: TGTGCCAGCAGCCTGGGGGGCTATGGCTACACCTTC. Translating it yields CASSLGGYGYTF.

A word on this clone: Other DNA sequences in this specimen translate into the identical CDR3. The chain joins TRBV19 to TRBJ1-5; tentative D call: TRBD1 (5 bases). Per germline, CDR1 LNHDA and CDR2 SQIVND (reference sequence). The CDR3 runs 13 residues. V was shortened by 2 bases and J by 7 bases, with 9 bases between the two germline ends. The CDR3 loop reads CASSIQGGQPQHF. The CDR3 region has the DNA TGTGCCAGTAGTATACAGGGCGGGCAGCCCCAGCATTTT.

The V and J genes are TRBV7-9 and TRBJ2-7; TRBD2 aligns across 15 bases. After removal of 5 bases from V and 3 bases from J, the junction contained 2 bases not matched to a gene. The germline V gene encodes CDR1 SEHNR and CDR2 FQNEAQ (reference sequence). This CDR3 spans 15 amino acids. CDR3 nucleotide sequence: TGTGCCAGCAGCGCGGGACTAGCGGGGGGCTACGAGCAGTACTTC. Protein sequence: CASSAGLAGGYEQYF.

The chain links TRBV3-1 (or the pseudogene TRBV3-2) to TRBJ1-1; D is undetermined. The V end was cut by 4 bases, the J end by 3 bases, with 3 bases between. Germline CDR1 is LGHDT and CDR2 is YNNKEL (reference sequence). This CDR3 is 11 amino acids long. The CDR3 region has the DNA TGTGCCAGCAGCCGGGACACTGAAGCTTTCTTT. Protein: CASSRDTEAFF.

The V call is TRBV2, the J call TRBJ1-5; 7 nucleotides match TRBD1. The germline gives CDR1 SNHLY, CDR2 FYNNEI. The CDR3 runs 15 residues. After removal of 6 bases from V and 4 bases from J, the junction contained 9 bases not matched to a gene. This CDR3 reads CASRSDRVGNQPQHF. The CDR3 nucleotides are TGTGCCAGCAGATCCGACAGGGTGGGGAATCAGCCCCAGCATTTT.

The chain links TRBV7-9 to TRBJ2-5, with unresolved D. V was cut by 1 base and J by 3 bases, with 9 bases left in between. CDR1 is SEHNR and CDR2 is FQNEAQ in the germline V gene (reference sequence). The CDR3 runs to 14 residues. The CDR3 loop is CASSLDGGKETQYF. The CDR3 nucleotides read TGTGCCAGCAGCTTAGATGGCGGTAAAGAGACCCAGTACTTC.

The rearrangement joins TRBV2 to TRBJ1-2; 8 nucleotides match TRBD1. V was clipped by 5 bases and J by 6 bases; unmatched bases: 2. CDR3 length equals 12 residues. The germline V gene has CDR1 SNHLY and CDR2 FYNNEI. The CDR3 nucleotides are TGTGCCAGCAGTACGACAGGGGATGGCTACACCTTC. It translates to CASSTTGDGYTF.

The V and J genes are TRBV11-2 and TRBJ2-5; D ambiguous. V was cut by 5 bases and J by 2 bases, with 15 bases left in between. From germline, CDR1 is SGHAT and CDR2 FQNNGV. This CDR3 region has 15 residues. The CDR3 sequence: CASSTVGGTQETQYF. In DNA form, the CDR3 reads TGTGCCAGCAGCACCGTCGGCGGTACACAAGAGACCCAGTACTTC.

The genes are TRBV6-4 and TRBJ1-6, with a weak D call TRBD1 (5 bases). V lost 7 bases, J lost 9 bases, and 22 bases lay in between. Looked up from germline, CDR1 is MRHNA and CDR2 is SNTAGT. The CDR3 covers 16 residues. This CDR3 is CASITPDDRLGSPLHF. The CDR3 DNA sequence: TGTGCCAGCATTACCCCCGACGACAGATTGGGTTCACCCCTCCACTTT.

The chain is built from TRBV30 and TRBJ1-6; the D gene is possibly TRBD1 (6 bases). V lost 2 bases and J lost 13, with 12 bases in between. CDR3 length equals 12 residues. The germline CDR1 and CDR2 sequences are GTSNPN and SVGIG (reference sequence). The CDR3 loop is CAWSRTGGPLHF. In nucleotides, the CDR3 is TGTGCCTGGAGTCGGACTGGGGGCCCCCTCCACTTT.